These 5 T cell receptor beta chains were sequenced from one sample in a study of CD8+CD57+ T cells in acquired aplastic anemia. CDR3 and TCR beta VDJ profiling relied on a genomic DNA template. TCRdb itself ran the reads through MiXCR, one entry per CDR3 protein. In the table there are approximately 190,000 distinct CDR3 sequences, nearly 50% of which are singletons. Sequenced patients had shown CD8+CD57+ cell expansion by flow cytometry. The sequenced sample consisted of sorted CD4+, CD8+, or CD8+CD57+ T cells (not recorded which) from PBMCs. The receptors stem from a human donor with aplastic anemia.

This chain connects TRBV29-1 to TRBJ2-7; TRBD2 agrees at 13 bases. The CDR3 covers 13 residues. Germline CDR1 reads SQVTM; CDR2 reads ANQGSEA. The CDR3: CSARGLAGVEQYF. CDR3 in DNA: TGCAGTGCTAGAGGACTAGCGGGAGTCGAGCAGTACTTC.

This clonotype has a count of ten or more. The chain is built from TRBV11-2 and TRBJ2-1; D is unclear. Germline V lookup: CDR1 SGHAT, CDR2 FQNNGV. V gave up 5 bases and J gave up 5 bases, with 16 bases separating them. The CDR3 runs 15 residues. The CDR3: CASSPWVGLNNEQFF. The CDR3 nucleotides read TGTGCCAGCAGCCCATGGGTCGGTTTGAACAATGAGCAGTTCTTC.

The J gene is TRBJ2-2, the V gene TRBV20-1, with 8 bases aligning to TRBD1. The junction had 6 bases not matched to a gene; V was cut back by 0 bases and J by 3 bases. The V gene's germline CDR1 is DFQATT and CDR2 SNEGSKA (reference sequence). The CDR3 runs 16 residues. The CDR3 region has the DNA TGCAGTGCTAGAGACCAGGAGACAGGGGACACCGGGGAGCTGTTTTTT. Translated: CSARDQETGDTGELFF.

This clonotype appeared many times. The rearrangement joins TRBV11-2 to TRBJ2-2; D gene unclear. V was shortened by 5 bases and J by 6 bases, with 19 bases between the two germline ends. CDR1 is SGHAT and CDR2 is FQNNGV in the germline V gene. This CDR3 is 16 amino acids long. CDR3 protein: CASSSLLVGLPGELFF. The DNA for the CDR3 is TGTGCCAGCAGCAGCCTGCTTGTGGGTCTGCCCGGGGAGCTGTTTTTT.

This clonotype was seen more than once but under ten times. The J gene is TRBJ2-7, the V gene TRBV7-8; D could derive from TRBD1 or TRBD2 (6 bases each). The CDR3 is 14 amino acids. Germline lookup yields CDR1 SGHVS and CDR2 FQNEAQ. V lost 5 bases and J 3 bases, leaving 14 bases between the germline ends. Here the CDR3 DNA reads TGTGCCAGCAGCGCCAGACAGGACTACTACGAGCAGTACTTC. This sequence encodes CASSARQDYYEQYF.